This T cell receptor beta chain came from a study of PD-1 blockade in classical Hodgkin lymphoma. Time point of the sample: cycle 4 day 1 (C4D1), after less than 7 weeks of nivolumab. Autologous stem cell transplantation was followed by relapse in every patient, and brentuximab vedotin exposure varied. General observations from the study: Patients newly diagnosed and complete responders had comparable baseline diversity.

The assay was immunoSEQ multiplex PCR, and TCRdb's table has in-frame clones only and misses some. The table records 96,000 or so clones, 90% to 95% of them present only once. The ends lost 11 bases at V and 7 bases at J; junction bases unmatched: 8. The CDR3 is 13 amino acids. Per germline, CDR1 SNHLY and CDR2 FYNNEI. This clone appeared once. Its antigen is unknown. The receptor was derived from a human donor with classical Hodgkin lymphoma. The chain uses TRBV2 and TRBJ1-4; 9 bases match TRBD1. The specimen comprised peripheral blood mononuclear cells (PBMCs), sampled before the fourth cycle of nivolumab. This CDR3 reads CARKDRGVEKLFF. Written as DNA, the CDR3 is TGTGCCCGGAAGGACAGGGGCGTTGAAAAACTGTTTTTT.